Shown below are 25 T cell receptor beta chains from a single sample sequenced in a study of cytomegalovirus exposure and HLA in healthy donors. Primers: 60 Vbeta forward and 13 Jbeta reverse. Here immunoSEQ multiplex PCR was the method, and the copy in TCRdb shows in-frame clones only, minus some. This table holds under 300,000 clones, approximately 80% found once. The sequenced sample consisted of PBMCs. The receptors here all came from an older woman in good health and CMV-seropositive.

CDR3 amino acids: CASRKGGGRPDTQYF. The DNA of the CDR3 is TGTGCCAGCAGAAAAGGAGGCGGGAGGCCAGATACGCAGTATTTT. The chain uses TRBV7-2 and TRBJ2-3; 8 nucleotides line up with TRBD2. The CDR3 runs 15 residues. J was trimmed by 4 bases and V by 6 bases; bases with no gene match: 9. The V gene's germline CDR1 is SGHTA and CDR2 FQGNSA.

The CDR3 DNA reads TGTGCCAGCAGCTCACAAACAGAGAACACTGAAGCTTTCTTT. It specifies CASSSQTENTEAFF. This sequence joins TRBV11-2 and TRBJ1-1; D gene unclear. The V and J ends lost 4 bases and 1 base respectively, with 10 bases between them. This CDR3 region has 14 residues. Germline lookup yields CDR1 SGHAT and CDR2 FQNNGV.

The chain employs TRBV27 and TRBJ2-3; TRBD2 is a possible D gene (6 bases). V was shortened by 6 bases and J by 5 bases, with 12 bases between the two germline ends. The germline gives CDR1 MNHEY, CDR2 SMNVEV (reference sequence). The CDR3 has 13 residues. For the CDR3, the DNA is TGTGCCAGCAGCCGCCTCGGGAGAGATACGCAGTATTTT. Translating it yields CASSRLGRDTQYF.

The chain carries TRBV5-6 and TRBJ1-6; D unclear. The germline V gene encodes CDR1 SGHDT and CDR2 YYEEEE. Trimming left V 0 bases short and J 3 bases short, with 7 bases between. This CDR3 has 15 residues. CDR3 residues: CASSLDRGYNSPLHF. CDR3 in DNA: TGTGCCAGCAGCTTGGATCGGGGCTATAATTCACCCCTCCACTTT.

The chain links TRBV11-2 to TRBJ1-2; 9 positions agree with TRBD1. Germline CDR1 reads SGHAT; CDR2 reads FQNNGV. The CDR3 loop spans 16 amino acids. The junction had 9 bases not matched to a gene; V was cut back by 5 bases and J by 2 bases. CDR3 amino acids: CASSDGTGRLNYGYTF. The CDR3 nucleotides are TGTGCCAGCAGCGACGGGACAGGGCGATTAAACTATGGCTACACCTTC.

This sequence joins TRBV6-1 and TRBJ2-3; D perhaps matches TRBD2 (6 bases). Per germline, CDR1 MNHNS and CDR2 SASEGT. The CDR3 runs to 13 residues. Trimming stripped 4 bases from V and 8 bases from J, with 13 bases between. The DNA for the CDR3 is TGTGCCAGCAGTGTCCCCCCCGGGGGTACGCAGTATTTT. Protein product: CASSVPPGGTQYF.

The chain joins TRBV19 to TRBJ1-2, with TRBD1 matching over 8 bases. V trimming: 4 bases; J trimming: 5 bases; junction bases outside the gene matches: 9. The CDR3 runs 15 residues. Germline CDR1 reads LNHDA; CDR2 reads SQIVND (reference sequence). CDR3 sequence reads: CASSRGTGGGYGYTF. The DNA for the CDR3 is TGTGCCAGTAGTAGGGGTACAGGGGGAGGTTATGGCTACACCTTC.

The chain has TRBV2 and TRBJ2-5; 7 nucleotides match TRBD1. The DNA end favors TRBJ2-7, so the J call may be wrong. Germline V gives CDR1 SNHLY, CDR2 FYNNEI. CDR3 length equals 14 residues. CDR3 region: CASSAGTAIYEQYF. The CDR3 nucleotides are TGTGCCAGCAGTGCCGGGACAGCGATCTACGAGCAGTACTTC.

This chain joins TRBV15 and TRBJ2-7; D unclear. V shed 3 bases and J shed 5 bases, with 14 bases lying between them. The CDR3 sequence is 14 residues long. Germline CDR1 LNHNV, CDR2 YYDKDF (reference sequence). For the CDR3, the DNA is TGTGCCACCAGCAGTCTTTACCCCAGTAACGAGCAGTACTTC. It yields the protein CATSSLYPSNEQYF. The whole variable domain, filled in from reference TRBV15 and TRBJ2-7, reads DAMVIQNPRYQVTQFGKPVTLSCSQTLNHNVMYWYQQKSSQAPKLLFHYYDKDFNNEADTPDNFQSRRPNTSFCFLDIRSPGLGDTAMYLCATSSLYPSNEQYFGPGTRLTVT.

The V call is TRBV14, the J call TRBJ2-2; D is perhaps TRBD2 (5 bases). Trimming removed 1 base at V and 6 bases at J, with 21 bases between. Germline CDR1 reads SGHDN; CDR2 reads FVKESK. The CDR3 is 18 amino acids. CDR3: CASSQASSGSILSGELFF. The CDR3 DNA reads as TGTGCCAGCAGCCAAGCGTCTAGTGGGAGTATCTTATCCGGGGAGCTGTTTTTT.

This chain joins TRBV5-1 and TRBJ2-5, with a possible D match to TRBD1 (5 bases). From germline, CDR1 is SGHRS and CDR2 YFSETQ. Trimming took off 3 bases at V and 3 bases at J, with 9 bases between the two ends. The CDR3 contains 13 residues. CDR3 DNA sequence: TGCGCCAGCAGCTGGGGCCAGGAAGAGACCCAGTACTTC. It is translated as CASSWGQEETQYF.

The CDR3 region is CASRRQGPSTGELFF. DNA of the CDR3: TGCGCCAGCAGACGACAGGGGCCAAGTACCGGGGAGCTGTTTTTT. The chain employs TRBV5-1 and TRBJ2-2, with TRBD1 identical over 8 bases. V shed 5 bases and J 5 bases; nucleotides not matched to a gene: 8. Germline assignment: CDR1 SGHRS and CDR2 YFSETQ. The CDR3 is 15 residues long. The full variable domain, rest sourced from reference TRBV5-1 and TRBJ2-2, is KAGVTQTPRYLIKTRGQQVTLSCSPISGHRSVSWYQQTPGQGLQFLFEYFSETQRNKGNFPGRFSGRQFSNSRSEMNVSTLELGDSALYLCASRRQGPSTGELFFGEGSRLTVL.

This rearrangement joins TRBV4-1 to TRBJ1-5; 7 bases are shared with TRBD1. Per the germline V gene, CDR1 is MGHRA and CDR2 is YSYEKL. The trim removed 1 base at V and 0 bases at J, leaving 9 bases unmatched. The CDR3 contains 18 residues. CDR3 protein: CASSQGQDRAISNQPQHF. The CDR3 DNA reads as TGCGCCAGCAGCCAAGGCCAAGACAGGGCGATTAGCAATCAGCCCCAGCATTTT.

The gene calls are TRBV13 and TRBJ1-1; 7 bases line up with TRBD1. The J segment lost 1 base and the V segment lost 6 bases, leaving 2 bases of the junction unmatched. Germline loops: CDR1 PRHDT, CDR2 FYEKMQ (reference sequence). The CDR3 is made up of 13 amino acids. The CDR3, as DNA: TGTGCCAGCAGACGGACAGGGAACACTGAAGCTTTCTTT. This gives the protein CASRRTGNTEAFF.

The V gene is TRBV9, the J gene TRBJ2-7; a weak D match, TRBD1 (6 bases). CDR3 length: 14 amino acids. Germline V CDR1 and CDR2: SGDLS, YYNGEE. The V gene lost 0 bases and the J gene lost 4 bases, with 11 bases spanning the gap. The CDR3 sequence is CASSVDHRVYEQYF. For the CDR3, the DNA is TGTGCCAGCAGCGTAGATCACAGGGTGTACGAGCAGTACTTC.

The V call is TRBV5-1, the J call TRBJ2-7; TRBD2 is a possible D gene (5 bases). The ends were cut back, 1 base at V and 2 bases at J, with 13 bases in the middle. Germline lookup yields CDR1 SGHRS and CDR2 YFSETQ. The CDR3 has 15 amino acids. CDR3 DNA sequence: TGCGCCAGCAGCTTGAGTTCCCGGCGGGCCTACGAGCAGTACTTC. This translates into CASSLSSRRAYEQYF.

This clone was counted only a few times. The rearrangement links TRBV18 to TRBJ1-1; no definite D call. This CDR3 contains 13 residues. In germline, CDR1 is KGHSH, CDR2 LQKENI. Trimming took 4 bases from V and 0 from J, leaving 6 bases between them. CDR3 bases: TGTGCCAGCTCACTTGAGTTGAACACTGAAGCTTTCTTT. The encoded protein is CASSLELNTEAFF.

The J gene is TRBJ2-1, the V gene TRBV6-1, with 7 bases aligning to TRBD2. The length of the CDR3 is 14 residues. The junction had 4 bases not matched to a gene; V was cut back by 4 bases and J by 4 bases. Germline-derived CDR1 and CDR2 are MNHNS and SASEGT. CDR3 residues: CASSASGLYNEQFF. The CDR3 nucleotides are TGTGCCAGCAGTGCTAGCGGTTTGTACAATGAGCAGTTCTTC.

This clone has just a few counts. The chain is built from TRBV10-2 and TRBJ2-5; the D is unclear. The germline V gene encodes CDR1 WSHSY and CDR2 SAAADI. The CDR3 length is 13 residues. V shed 3 bases and J shed 5 bases, with 10 bases lying between them. This CDR3 reads CASSDPSRETQYF. DNA of the CDR3: TGCGCCAGCAGTGATCCTAGTAGGGAGACCCAGTACTTC.

J is TRBJ1-2 and V is TRBV6-4; 8 bases align to TRBD1. Unmatched junction bases numbered 4, after V lost 3 bases and J lost 4 bases. Germline V CDR1 and CDR2: MRHNA, SNTAGT. This CDR3 spans 14 amino acids. The CDR3 sequence: CASSELDRAYGYTF. The DNA for the CDR3 is TGTGCCAGCAGTGAGTTGGACAGGGCCTATGGCTACACCTTC.

This clone was seen only once. Other DNA sequences in the same sample also yield this CDR3. The chain employs TRBV30 and TRBJ2-3, with D perhaps matching TRBD1 (6 bases). CDR1 is GTSNPN, CDR2 SVGIG, per germline (reference sequence). The CDR3 runs to 12 residues. V was trimmed by 0 bases and J by 5 bases, leaving 6 bases between them. CDR3 nucleotides: TGTGCCTGGAGTGTAGGGGGAGATACGCAGTATTTT. Translating gives CAWSVGGDTQYF.

The rearrangement uses TRBV9 and TRBJ1-2, with TRBD1 identical over 8 bases. The length of the CDR3 is 15 residues. In germline, CDR1 is SGDLS, CDR2 YYNGEE. V lost 4 bases, J lost 4 bases, and 9 bases stayed unmatched. CDR3 sequence: CASSPSWTGTYGYTF. CDR3 sequence (DNA): TGTGCCAGCAGCCCGAGTTGGACAGGGACCTATGGCTACACCTTC.

The CDR3 region has the DNA TGCAGCGTTAGGACAGGGGGCGGCTACGAGCAGTACTTC. It yields the protein CSVRTGGGYEQYF. This chain joins TRBV29-1 and TRBJ2-7, with 11 bases matching TRBD1. J gave up 3 bases and V 5 bases, and 3 bases lay outside the gene matches. This CDR3 has 13 amino acids. Germline V lookup: CDR1 SQVTM, CDR2 ANQGSEA.

The chain has TRBV29-1 and TRBJ2-3, with D uncertain. The CDR3 spans 14 residues. The V gene's germline CDR1 is SQVTM and CDR2 ANQGSEA. V was shortened by 4 bases and J by 4 bases, with 15 bases between the two germline ends. The CDR3 coding sequence is TGCAGCGTTGTAAGTCCTTCAAACTCAGATACGCAGTATTTT. Amino acids: CSVVSPSNSDTQYF.

This clone showed up just a few times. The junction departs from the called germline gene at one end, perhaps through a read error. Other DNA sequences of this sample code for an identical CDR3. J is TRBJ2-7 and V is TRBV19; the D is unclear. CDR1 is LNHDA and CDR2 is SQIVND in the germline V gene (reference sequence). The CDR3 covers 13 residues. The CDR3 DNA reads as TGTGCCAGTAGTTTAGATAGCTCCTACGAGCAGTACTTC. Protein sequence: CASSLDSSYEQYF.